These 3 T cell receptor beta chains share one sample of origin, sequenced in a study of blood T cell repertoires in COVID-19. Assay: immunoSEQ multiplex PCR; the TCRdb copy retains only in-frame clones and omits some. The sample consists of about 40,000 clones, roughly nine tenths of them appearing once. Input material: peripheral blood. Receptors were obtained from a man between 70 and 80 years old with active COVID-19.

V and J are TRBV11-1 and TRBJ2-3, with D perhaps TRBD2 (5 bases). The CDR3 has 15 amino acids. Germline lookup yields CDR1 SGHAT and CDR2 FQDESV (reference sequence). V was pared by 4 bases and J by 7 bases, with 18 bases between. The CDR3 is CASSSADLRGYTQYF. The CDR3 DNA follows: TGTGCCAGCAGCTCCGCGGACTTGCGTGGTTATACGCAGTATTTT. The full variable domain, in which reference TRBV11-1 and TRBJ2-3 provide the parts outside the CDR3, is EAEVAQSPRYKITEKSQAVAFWCDPISGHATLYWYRQILGQGPELLVQFQDESVVDDSQLPKDRFSAERLKGVDSTLKIQPAELGDSAMYLCASSSADLRGYTQYFGPGTRLTVL.

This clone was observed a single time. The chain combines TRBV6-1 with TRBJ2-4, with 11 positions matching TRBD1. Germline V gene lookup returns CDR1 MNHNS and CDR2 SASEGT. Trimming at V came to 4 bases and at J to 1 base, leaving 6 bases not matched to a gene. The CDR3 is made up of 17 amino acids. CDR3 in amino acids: CASSVRDRGYAKNIQYF. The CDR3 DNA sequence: TGTGCCAGCAGTGTCCGGGACAGGGGGTACGCCAAAAACATTCAGTACTTC.

CDR3 protein: CASSRHQGNQPQHF. For the CDR3, the DNA is TGTGCCAGCAGCCGACATCAGGGCAATCAGCCCCAGCATTTT. The V and J genes are TRBV3-1 (or the pseudogene TRBV3-2) and TRBJ1-5; no clear D gene. This CDR3 spans 14 amino acids. The germline CDR1 and CDR2 sequences are LGHDT and YNNKEL (reference sequence). V dropped 4 bases and J dropped 2 bases, with 9 bases sitting between them.